This T cell receptor beta chain was sequenced during a study of CD8+CD57+ T cells in acquired aplastic anemia. Study-level findings and limits: Common to patients and controls were approximately 30 CD8+ CDR3 sequences.

V lost 7 bases, J lost 1 base, and 4 bases stayed unmatched. Germline CDR1 is LNHDA and CDR2 is SQIVND (reference sequence). CDR3 length: 14 residues. Concerning this clonotype itself: Its antigen remains unidentified.

Using genomic DNA as the template, TCR beta VDJ and CDR3 profiling was carried out. MiXCR, run by TCRdb on the reads, gives a single entry per CDR3 protein. The table includes around 170,000 distinct CDR3 sequences, approximately 48% detected once. An expansion of CD8+CD57+ cells by flow cytometry had been shown in patients chosen for sequencing. The TCR originated in a human donor with aplastic anemia. V and J are TRBV19 and TRBJ1-1, with 9 bases matching TRBD1. The sequenced material came from sorted CD4+, CD8+, or CD8+CD57+ T cells (not recorded which) from PBMCs. The CDR3: CASTSGQGNTEAFF. The CDR3 DNA follows: TGTGCCAGTACCTCGGGACAGGGGAACACTGAAGCTTTCTTT.